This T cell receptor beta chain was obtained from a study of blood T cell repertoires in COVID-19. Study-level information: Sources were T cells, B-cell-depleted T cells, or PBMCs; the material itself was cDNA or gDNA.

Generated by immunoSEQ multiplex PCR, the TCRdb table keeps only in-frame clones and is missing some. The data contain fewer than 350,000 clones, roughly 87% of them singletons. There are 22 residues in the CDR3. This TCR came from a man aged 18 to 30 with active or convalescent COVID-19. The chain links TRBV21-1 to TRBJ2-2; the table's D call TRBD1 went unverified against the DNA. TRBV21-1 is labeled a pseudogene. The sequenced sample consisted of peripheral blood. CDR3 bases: TGTGCCAGCAGCAAAGCGCAAAATTCAACGGGACAGGGGATCGCGAACACCGGGGAGCTGTTTTTT. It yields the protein CASSKAQNSTGQGIANTGELFF.